This TCR beta chain originates from a study of Tregs in tolerant kidney transplant recipients. On this clone itself: The antigen is unknown.

Study-level points and caveats: Tregs expanded with activated donor B cells seemed most donor-specific. The small number of patients limits these findings pending further validation.

Measured with immunoSEQ multiplex PCR; TCRdb has only the in-frame clones, and not every one. Among some 71,000 clones listed, roughly nine tenths were seen once. This material consisted of CD4+ T cells from blood, taken before the transplant. The source of this sequence is a human donor who received a combined kidney and bone marrow transplant.

As DNA, the CDR3 is TGTGCCAGCAGTACGAGGGGGAATCCCAATGAAAAACTGTTTTTT. It specifies CASSTRGNPNEKLFF. The rearrangement links TRBV27 to TRBJ1-4; a weak D match, TRBD1 (6 bases). Trimming removed 5 bases at V and 5 bases at J, with 15 bases between. The CDR3 is made up of 15 amino acids. CDR1 MNHEY and CDR2 SMNVEV come from the germline V gene (reference sequence).